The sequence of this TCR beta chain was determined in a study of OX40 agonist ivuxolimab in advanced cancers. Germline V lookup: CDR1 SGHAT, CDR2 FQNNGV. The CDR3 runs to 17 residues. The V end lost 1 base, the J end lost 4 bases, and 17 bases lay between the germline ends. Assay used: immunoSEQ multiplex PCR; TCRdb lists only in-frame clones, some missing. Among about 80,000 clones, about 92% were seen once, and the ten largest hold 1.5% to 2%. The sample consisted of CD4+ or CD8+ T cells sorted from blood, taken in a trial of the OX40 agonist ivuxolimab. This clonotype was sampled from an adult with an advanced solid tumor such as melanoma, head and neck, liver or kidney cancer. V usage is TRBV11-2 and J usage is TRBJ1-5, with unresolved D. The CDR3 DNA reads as TGTGCCAGCAGCTTAGGGTGGGCCACACAAGGTAATCAGCCCCAGCATTTT. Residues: CASSLGWATQGNQPQHF.